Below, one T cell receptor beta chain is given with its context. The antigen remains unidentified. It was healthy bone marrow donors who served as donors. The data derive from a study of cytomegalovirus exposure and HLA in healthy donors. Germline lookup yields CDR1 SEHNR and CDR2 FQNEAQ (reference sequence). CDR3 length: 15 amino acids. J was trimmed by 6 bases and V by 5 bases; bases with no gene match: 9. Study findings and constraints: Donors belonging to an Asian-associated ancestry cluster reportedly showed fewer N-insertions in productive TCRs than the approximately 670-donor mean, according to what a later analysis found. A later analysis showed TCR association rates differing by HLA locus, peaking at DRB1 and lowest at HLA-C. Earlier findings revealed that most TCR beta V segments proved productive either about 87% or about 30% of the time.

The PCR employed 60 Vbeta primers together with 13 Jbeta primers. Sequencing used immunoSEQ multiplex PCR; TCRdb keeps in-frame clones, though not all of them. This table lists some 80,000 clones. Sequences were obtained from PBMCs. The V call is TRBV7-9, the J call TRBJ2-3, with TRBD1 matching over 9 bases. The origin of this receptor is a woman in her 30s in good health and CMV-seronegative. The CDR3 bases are TGTGCCAGCAGCCCTCGGGACAGGGTTCCCGATACGCAGTATTTT. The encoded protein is CASSPRDRVPDTQYF.